This T cell receptor (beta chain) stems from a study of patients and donors after allogeneic stem cell transplantation. TCRdb re-derived calls from the RT-PCR reads in MiXCR, one entry per CDR3 protein. The profile covers roughly 960,000 distinct CDR3 sequences, with around 17% appearing a single time and 5.5% to 6.5% taken by the ten largest. The CDR3 spans 14 residues. Germline V gene lookup returns CDR1 SNHLY and CDR2 FYNNEI. The ends were cut back, 6 bases at V and 5 bases at J, with 16 bases in the middle. Sequenced material: blood, either unsorted or a sorted T cell fraction (not recorded which). The source is a human donor who was either an allogeneic HSCT recipient or a stem cell or donor lymphocyte infusion donor (not recorded which). It is not recorded whose cells these are; they may come from a transplant donor. The chain couples TRBV2 to TRBJ1-1, with D tentatively TRBD1 (6 bases). For the CDR3, the DNA is TGTGCCAGCAGGTTCGGTCCCAGGGGAACTGAAGCTTTCTTT. Translating it yields CASRFGPRGTEAFF.